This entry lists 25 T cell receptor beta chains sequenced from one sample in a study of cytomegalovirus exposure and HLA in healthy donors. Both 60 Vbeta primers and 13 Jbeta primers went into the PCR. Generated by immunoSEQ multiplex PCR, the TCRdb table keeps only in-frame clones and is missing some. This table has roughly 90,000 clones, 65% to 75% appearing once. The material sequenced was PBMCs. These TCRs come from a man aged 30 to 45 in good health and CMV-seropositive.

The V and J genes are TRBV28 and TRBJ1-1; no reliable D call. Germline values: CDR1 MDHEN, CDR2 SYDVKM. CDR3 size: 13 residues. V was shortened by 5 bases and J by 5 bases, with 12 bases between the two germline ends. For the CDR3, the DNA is TGTGCCAGCAGTATGGTTCAGGTGACTGAAGCTTTCTTT. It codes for CASSMVQVTEAFF.

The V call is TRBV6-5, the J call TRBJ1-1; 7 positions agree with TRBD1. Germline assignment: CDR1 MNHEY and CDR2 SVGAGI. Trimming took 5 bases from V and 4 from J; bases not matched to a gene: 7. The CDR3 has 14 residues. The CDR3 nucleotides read TGTGCCAGCAGTCCGACAGGGATGAGCACTGAAGCTTTCTTT. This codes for CASSPTGMSTEAFF.

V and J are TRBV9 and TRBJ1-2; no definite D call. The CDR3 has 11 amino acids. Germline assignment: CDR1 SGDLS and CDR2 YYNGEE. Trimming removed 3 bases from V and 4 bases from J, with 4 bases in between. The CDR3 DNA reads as TGTGCCAGCAGCGCCCTCTATGGCTACACCTTC. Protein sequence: CASSALYGYTF. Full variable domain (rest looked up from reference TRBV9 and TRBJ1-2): DSGVTQTPKHLITATGQRVTLRCSPRSGDLSVYWYQQSLDQGLQFLIQYYNGEERAKGNILERFSAQQFPDLHSELNLSSLELGDSALYFCASSALYGYTFGSGTRLTVV.

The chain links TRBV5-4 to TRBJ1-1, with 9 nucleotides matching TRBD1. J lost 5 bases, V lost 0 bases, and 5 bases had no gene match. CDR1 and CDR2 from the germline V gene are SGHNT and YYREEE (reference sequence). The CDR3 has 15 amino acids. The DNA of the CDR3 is TGTGCCAGCAGCTTGGGTCGGGACAGGGAAACTGAAGCTTTCTTT. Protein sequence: CASSLGRDRETEAFF.

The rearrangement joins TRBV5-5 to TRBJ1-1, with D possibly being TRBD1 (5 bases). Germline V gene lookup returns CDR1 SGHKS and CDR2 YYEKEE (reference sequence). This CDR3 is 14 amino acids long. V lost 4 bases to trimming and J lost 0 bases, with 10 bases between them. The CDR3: CASSPRGVNTEAFF. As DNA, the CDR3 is TGTGCCAGCAGCCCTCGGGGGGTGAACACTGAAGCTTTCTTT.

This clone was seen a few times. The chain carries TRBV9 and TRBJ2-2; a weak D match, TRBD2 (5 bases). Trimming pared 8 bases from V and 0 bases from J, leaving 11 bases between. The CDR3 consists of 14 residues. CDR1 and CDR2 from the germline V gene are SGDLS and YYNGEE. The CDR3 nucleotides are TGTGCCAGTGGCCAGCGGACGAACACCGGGGAGCTGTTTTTT. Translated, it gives CASGQRTNTGELFF.

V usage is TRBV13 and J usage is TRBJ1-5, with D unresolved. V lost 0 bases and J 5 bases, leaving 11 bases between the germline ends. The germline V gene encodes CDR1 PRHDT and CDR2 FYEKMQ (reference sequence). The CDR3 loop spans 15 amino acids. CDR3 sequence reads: CASSLGGRRDQPQHF. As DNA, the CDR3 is TGTGCCAGCAGCTTAGGAGGGAGAAGGGATCAGCCCCAGCATTTT. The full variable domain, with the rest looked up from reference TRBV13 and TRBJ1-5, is AAGVIQSPRHLIKEKRETATLKCYPIPRHDTVYWYQQGPGQDPQFLISFYEKMQSDKGSIPDRFSAQQFSDYHSELNMSSLELGDSALYFCASSLGGRRDQPQHFGDGTRLSIL.

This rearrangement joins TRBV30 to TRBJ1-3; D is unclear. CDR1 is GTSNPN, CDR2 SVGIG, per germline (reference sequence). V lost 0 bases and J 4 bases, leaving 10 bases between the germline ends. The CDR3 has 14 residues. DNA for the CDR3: TGTGCCTGGAGTGTCGGCAGGTCCGGAAACACCATATATTTT. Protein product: CAWSVGRSGNTIYF.

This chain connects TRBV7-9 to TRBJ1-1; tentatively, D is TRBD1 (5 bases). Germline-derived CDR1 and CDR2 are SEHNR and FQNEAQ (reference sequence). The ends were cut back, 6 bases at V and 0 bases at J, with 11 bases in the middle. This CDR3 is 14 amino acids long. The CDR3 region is CASRSDSMNTEAFF. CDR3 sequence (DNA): TGTGCCAGCAGATCCGACAGTATGAACACTGAAGCTTTCTTT.

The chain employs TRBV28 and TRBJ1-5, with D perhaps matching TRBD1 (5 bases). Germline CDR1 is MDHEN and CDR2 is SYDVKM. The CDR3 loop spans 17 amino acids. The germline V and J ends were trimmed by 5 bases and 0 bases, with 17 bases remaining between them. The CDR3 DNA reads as TGTGCCAGCAGTAGTGACAGACCTGTTTATAGCAATCAGCCCCAGCATTTT. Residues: CASSSDRPVYSNQPQHF.

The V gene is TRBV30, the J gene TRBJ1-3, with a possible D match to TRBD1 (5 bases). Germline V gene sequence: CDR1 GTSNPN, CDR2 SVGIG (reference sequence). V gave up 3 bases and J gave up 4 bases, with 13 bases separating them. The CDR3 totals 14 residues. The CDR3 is CAWSPGTDGNTIYF. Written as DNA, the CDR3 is TGTGCCTGGAGCCCAGGGACTGACGGAAACACCATATATTTT.

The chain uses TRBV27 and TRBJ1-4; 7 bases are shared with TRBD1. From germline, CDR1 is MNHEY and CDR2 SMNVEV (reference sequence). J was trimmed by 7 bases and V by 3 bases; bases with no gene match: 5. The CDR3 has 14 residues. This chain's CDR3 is CASSFTGAGEKLFF. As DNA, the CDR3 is TGTGCCAGCAGTTTTACAGGGGCCGGTGAAAAACTGTTTTTT. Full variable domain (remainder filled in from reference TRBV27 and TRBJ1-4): EAQVTQNPRYLITVTGKKLTVTCSQNMNHEYMSWYRQDPGLGLRQIYYSMNVEVTDKGDVPEGYKVSRKEKRNFPLILESPSPNQTSLYFCASSFTGAGEKLFFGSGTQLSVL.

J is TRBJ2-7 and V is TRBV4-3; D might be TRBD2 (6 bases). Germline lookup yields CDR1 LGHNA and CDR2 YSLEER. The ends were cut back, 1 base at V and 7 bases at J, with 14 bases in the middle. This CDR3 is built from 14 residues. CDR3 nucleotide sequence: TGCGCCAGCAGCCAAGTGACGGGAGCAAAAGAGCAGTACTTC. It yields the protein CASSQVTGAKEQYF.

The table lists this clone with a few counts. Here the CDR3 reads CATSISGVVRTDTQYF. DNA of the CDR3: TGTGCCACCAGCATTTCAGGGGTGGTGAGGACAGATACGCAGTATTTT. This chain joins TRBV15 and TRBJ2-3, with D possibly being TRBD1 (6 bases). Germline V gene lookup returns CDR1 LNHNV and CDR2 YYDKDF (reference sequence). This CDR3 region has 16 residues. V lost 4 bases and J 3 bases, leaving 17 bases between the germline ends. Full variable domain (rest looked up from reference TRBV15 and TRBJ2-3): DAMVIQNPRYQVTQFGKPVTLSCSQTLNHNVMYWYQQKSSQAPKLLFHYYDKDFNNEADTPDNFQSRRPNTSFCFLDIRSPGLGDTAMYLCATSISGVVRTDTQYFGPGTRLTVL.

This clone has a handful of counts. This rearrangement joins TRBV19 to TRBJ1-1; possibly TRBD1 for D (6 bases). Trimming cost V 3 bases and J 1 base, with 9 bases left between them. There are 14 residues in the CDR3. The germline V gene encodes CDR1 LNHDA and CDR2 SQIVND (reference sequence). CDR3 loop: CASSMRTENTEAFF. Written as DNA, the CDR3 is TGTGCCAGTAGTATGAGGACAGAGAACACTGAAGCTTTCTTT.

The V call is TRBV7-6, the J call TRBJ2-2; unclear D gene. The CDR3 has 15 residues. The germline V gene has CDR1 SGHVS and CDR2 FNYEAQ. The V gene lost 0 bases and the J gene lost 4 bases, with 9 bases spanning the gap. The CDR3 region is CASSLAPRFTGELFF. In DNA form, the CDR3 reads TGTGCCAGCAGCTTAGCCCCTCGGTTCACCGGGGAGCTGTTTTTT.

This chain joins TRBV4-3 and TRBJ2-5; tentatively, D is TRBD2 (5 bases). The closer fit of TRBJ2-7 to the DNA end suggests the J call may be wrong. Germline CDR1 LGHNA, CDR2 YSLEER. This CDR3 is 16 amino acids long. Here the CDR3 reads CASSQEHLRGIYEQYF. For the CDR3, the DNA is TGCGCCAGCAGCCAAGAGCATTTGAGAGGGATTTACGAGCAGTACTTC.

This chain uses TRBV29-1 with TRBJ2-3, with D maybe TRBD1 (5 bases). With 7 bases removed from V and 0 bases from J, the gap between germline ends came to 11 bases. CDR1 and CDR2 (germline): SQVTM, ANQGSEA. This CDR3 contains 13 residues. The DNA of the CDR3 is TGCAGCGCCACTGGACACAGCACAGATACGCAGTATTTT. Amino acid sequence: CSATGHSTDTQYF.

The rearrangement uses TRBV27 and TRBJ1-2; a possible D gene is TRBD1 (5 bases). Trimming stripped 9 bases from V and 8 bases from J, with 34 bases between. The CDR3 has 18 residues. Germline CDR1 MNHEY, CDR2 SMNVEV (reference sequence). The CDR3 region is CASSPFPPGTLETSGYTF. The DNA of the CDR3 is TGTGCCAGTAGCCCTTTCCCCCCCGGGACCCTTGAAACTAGCGGCTACACCTTC.

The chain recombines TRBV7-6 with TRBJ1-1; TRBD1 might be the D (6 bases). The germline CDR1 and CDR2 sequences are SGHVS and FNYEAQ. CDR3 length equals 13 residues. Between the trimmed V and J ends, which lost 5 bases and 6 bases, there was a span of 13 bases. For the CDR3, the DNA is TGTGCCAGCAGCCAACAGGGAGGGGCTGAAGCTTTCTTT. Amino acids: CASSQQGGAEAFF. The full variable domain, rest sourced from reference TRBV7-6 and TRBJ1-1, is GAGVSQSPRYKVTKRGQDVALRCDPISGHVSLYWYRQALGQGPEFLTYFNYEAQQDKSGLPNDRFSAERPEGSISTLTIQRTEQRDSAMYRCASSQQGGAEAFFGQGTRLTVV.

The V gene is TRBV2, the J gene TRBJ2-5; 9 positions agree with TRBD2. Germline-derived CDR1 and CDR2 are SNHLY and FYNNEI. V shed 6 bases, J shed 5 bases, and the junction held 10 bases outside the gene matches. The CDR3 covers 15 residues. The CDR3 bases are TGTGCCAGCAGCATAGCGGGGGACCCCCGGGAGACCCAGTACTTC. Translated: CASSIAGDPRETQYF.

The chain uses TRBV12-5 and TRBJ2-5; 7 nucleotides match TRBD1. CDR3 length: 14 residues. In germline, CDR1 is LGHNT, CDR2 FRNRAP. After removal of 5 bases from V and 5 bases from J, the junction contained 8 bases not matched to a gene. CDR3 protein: CASGTDRVWETQYF. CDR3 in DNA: TGTGCTAGTGGTACAGACAGGGTTTGGGAGACCCAGTACTTC.

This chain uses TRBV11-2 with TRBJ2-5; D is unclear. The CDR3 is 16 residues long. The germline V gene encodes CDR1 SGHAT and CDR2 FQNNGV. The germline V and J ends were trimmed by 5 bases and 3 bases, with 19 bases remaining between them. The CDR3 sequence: CASSPQTSFPKETQYF. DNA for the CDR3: TGTGCCAGCAGCCCGCAGACATCTTTCCCGAAAGAGACCCAGTACTTC. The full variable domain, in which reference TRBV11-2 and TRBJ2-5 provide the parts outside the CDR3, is EAGVAQSPRYKIIEKRQSVAFWCNPISGHATLYWYQQILGQGPKLLIQFQNNGVVDDSQLPKDRFSAERLKGVDSTLKIQPAKLEDSAVYLCASSPQTSFPKETQYFGPGTRLLVL.

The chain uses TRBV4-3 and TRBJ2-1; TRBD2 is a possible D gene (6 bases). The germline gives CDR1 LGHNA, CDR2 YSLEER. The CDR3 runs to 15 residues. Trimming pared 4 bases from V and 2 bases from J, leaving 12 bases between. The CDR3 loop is CASSPGERTYNEQFF. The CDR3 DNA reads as TGCGCCAGCAGCCCGGGGGAGCGGACCTACAATGAGCAGTTCTTC.

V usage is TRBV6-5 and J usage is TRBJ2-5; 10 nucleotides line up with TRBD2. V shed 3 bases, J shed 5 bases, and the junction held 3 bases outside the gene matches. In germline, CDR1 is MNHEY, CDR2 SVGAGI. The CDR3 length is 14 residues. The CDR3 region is CASSYTGLAETQYF. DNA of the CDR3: TGTGCCAGCAGTTATACGGGACTAGCGGAGACCCAGTACTTC.